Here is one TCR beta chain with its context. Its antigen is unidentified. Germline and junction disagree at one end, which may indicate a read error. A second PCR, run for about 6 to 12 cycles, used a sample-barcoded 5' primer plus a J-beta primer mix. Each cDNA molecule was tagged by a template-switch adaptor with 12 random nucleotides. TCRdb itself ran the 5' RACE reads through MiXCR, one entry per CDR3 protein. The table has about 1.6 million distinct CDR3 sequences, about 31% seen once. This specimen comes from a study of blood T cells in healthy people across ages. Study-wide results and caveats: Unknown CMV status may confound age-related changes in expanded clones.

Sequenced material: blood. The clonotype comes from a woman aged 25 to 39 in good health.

The CDR3 DNA is TGTGCCAGCAGCGTAGAGGCGGGGGGGCGAACAGATGCGCAGTATTTT. This translates into CASSVEAGGRTDAQYF. The rearrangement links TRBV9 to TRBJ2-3; 9 bases agree with TRBD2. The CDR3 runs to 16 residues. Germline lookup yields CDR1 SGDLS and CDR2 YYNGEE.